This T cell receptor (beta chain) was documented in a study of blood T cell repertoires in COVID-19. About the study: Italy, Spain and the United States were the sources of the convalescent and acute COVID-19 samples. The analysed material was cDNA or gDNA that came from T cells, B-cell-depleted T cells, or PBMCs.

In the source study's methods: How many nucleated cells were present was estimated from reference gene primer amplification. TCRdb's copy holds only in-frame clones and misses some; the assay was immunoSEQ multiplex PCR. Clone size and the V and J calls come from that table; the DNA yielded D and trimming. The profile shows about 270,000 clones, about 86% of them singletons. Germline trimming cut 6 bases from V and 4 bases from J; bases unmatched to any gene: 8. Germline V gives CDR1 MNHEY, CDR2 SMNVEV (reference sequence). The length of the CDR3 is 15 residues. Enrolled during active infection, Seattle patients were then followed longitudinally.

This rearrangement joins TRBV27 to TRBJ2-1, with 8 bases matching TRBD1. The source material was peripheral blood. This receptor was taken from a woman in her twenties or thirties with COVID-19, enrolled during active disease. CDR3 nucleotides: TGTGCCAGCAGGATCGACAGGGGACTTTACAATGAGCAGTTCTTC. Residues: CASRIDRGLYNEQFF.